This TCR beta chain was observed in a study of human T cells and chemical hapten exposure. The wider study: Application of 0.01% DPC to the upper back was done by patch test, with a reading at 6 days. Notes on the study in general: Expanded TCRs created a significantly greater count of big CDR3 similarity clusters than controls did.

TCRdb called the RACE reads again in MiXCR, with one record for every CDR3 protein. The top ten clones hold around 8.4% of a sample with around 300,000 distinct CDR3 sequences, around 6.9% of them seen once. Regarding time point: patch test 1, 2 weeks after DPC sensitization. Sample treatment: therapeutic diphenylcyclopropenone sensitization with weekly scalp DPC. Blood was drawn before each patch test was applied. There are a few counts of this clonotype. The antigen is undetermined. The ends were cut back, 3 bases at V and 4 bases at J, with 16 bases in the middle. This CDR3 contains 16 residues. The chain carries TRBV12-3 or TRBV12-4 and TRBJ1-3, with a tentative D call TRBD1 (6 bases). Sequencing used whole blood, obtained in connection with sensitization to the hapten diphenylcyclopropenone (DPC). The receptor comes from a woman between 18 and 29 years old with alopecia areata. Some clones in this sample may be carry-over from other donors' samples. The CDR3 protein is CASSFGPGAAGNTIYF. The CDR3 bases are TGTGCCAGCAGTTTCGGACCGGGGGCTGCAGGAAACACCATATATTTT.